This T cell receptor beta chain was obtained from a study of T cells in localized non-small cell lung cancer. Whole-study findings and limits: Adjacent uninvolved lung had the highest clonality, suggesting focused antigen responses.

The CDR3 runs to 15 residues. Germline V gives CDR1 SGHDT, CDR2 YYEEEE. The V and J ends lost 3 bases and 0 bases respectively, with 12 bases between them. As for this clone: Its antigen is unknown.

Assay: immunoSEQ multiplex PCR; the TCRdb copy retains only in-frame clones and omits some. The sample records almost 40,000 clones, 70% to 80% being singletons. V gene TRBV5-6 combines with J gene TRBJ1-2; a weak D match, TRBD1 (6 bases). This receptor was identified in a woman aged 35-75 years with stage II squamous cell lung carcinoma. The input for sequencing was PBMCs, taken before any cancer treatment. The CDR3 sequence: CASSSGTPANYGYTF. The CDR3 DNA reads TGTGCCAGCAGCTCGGGGACACCCGCTAACTATGGCTACACCTTC.